A selection of T cell receptor beta chains follows, all from one sample in a study of tumor-infiltrating lymphocytes in localized non-small cell lung cancer. Sequencing used immunoSEQ multiplex PCR; TCRdb keeps in-frame clones, though not all of them. Of about 24,000 clones in the sample, approximately 64% are singletons; the top ten hold 5.4%. Sample: lung tumor tissue. The receptors here all came from a human donor with non-small cell lung cancer. The CDR3 runs from the conserved cysteine through the conserved F or W.

>13|TRBV2|TRBJ1-4
CASSGREGEKLFF
>13|TRBV2|TRBJ1-4
CASRQGTNEKLFF
>12|TRBV2|TRBJ2-5
CASSLNRETQYF
>13|TRBV5-1|TRBJ2-2
CASSTQGSGELFF
>14|TRBV29-1|TRBJ2-2
CSVRLGIEAGELFF
>14|TRBV7-9|TRBJ2-1
CASGPGLAVNEQFF
>15|TRBV5-1|TRBJ2-2
CASSFDGVNTGELFF
>12|TRBV5-6|TRBJ1-2
CASSLTVGGYTF
>12|TRBV18|TRBJ2-5
CASSPSPETQYF
>14|TRBV19|TRBJ2-4
CATRPQGVKNIQYF
>14|TRBV2|TRBJ2-7
CASSPDDGSYEQYF
>13|TRBV6-4|TRBJ1-2
CASSDSPGYGYTF
>15|TRBV4-2|TRBJ2-1
CASSQGASGSTEQFF
>15|TRBV9|TRBJ2-5
CASSSRGQGGETQYF
>13|TRBV12-5|TRBJ2-5
CASTASGRETQYF
>15|TRBV2|TRBJ1-1
CASRRGQGDNTEAFF
>16|TRBV5-1|TRBJ2-7
CASSLGLAGEPYEQYF
>16|TRBV19|TRBJ2-6
CASSMGYRSGANVLTF
>16|TRBV7-9|TRBJ2-3
CASTSWAGGPGDTQYF
>12|TRBV9|TRBJ2-3
CASSVDSGTQYF